Listed here are 28 T cell receptor beta chains from one sample, sequenced in a study of blood T cell repertoires in COVID-19. Clones were sequenced by immunoSEQ multiplex PCR, and TCRdb holds only the in-frame ones, with some missing. This sample has roughly 300,000 clones; 80% to 90% occur once, and the top ten carry under 11%. Input material: PBMCs or T cells enriched from blood (not recorded which). These receptors all stem from a woman aged 18-29 years who had recovered from COVID-19.

The rearrangement joins TRBV30 to TRBJ2-7; perhaps TRBD1 as D (6 bases). Germline values: CDR1 GTSNPN, CDR2 SVGIG (reference sequence). The CDR3 sequence is 11 residues long. Between the trimmed V and J ends, which lost 5 bases and 2 bases, there was a span of 7 bases. CDR3 protein: CAWGQTYEQYF. The CDR3 DNA reads as TGTGCCTGGGGACAGACCTACGAGCAGTACTTC.

The rearrangement uses TRBV5-1 and TRBJ2-5; the match to TRBD2 covers 7 bases. The trim removed 0 bases at V and 4 bases at J, leaving 9 bases unmatched. Germline V gene lookup returns CDR1 SGHRS and CDR2 YFSETQ. The CDR3 has 16 residues. CDR3 sequence (DNA): TGCGCCAGCAGCTTGGAAGGCGGGAGAAATGGAGAGACCCAGTACTTC. Protein sequence: CASSLEGGRNGETQYF.

CDR3 DNA: TGTGCCAGCCAGGGACACCCCTACGAGCAGTACTTC. It is translated as CASQGHPYEQYF. This rearrangement joins TRBV6-5 to TRBJ2-7; TRBD1 is a possible D gene (6 bases). CDR1 and CDR2 from the germline V gene are MNHEY and SVGAGI. The ends were cut back, 8 bases at V and 2 bases at J, with 10 bases in the middle. CDR3 size: 12 residues.

The chain uses TRBV4-2 and TRBJ2-7, with D perhaps matching TRBD2 (6 bases). V lost 0 bases and J 4 bases, leaving 19 bases between the germline ends. The CDR3 extends over 17 amino acids. Germline V CDR1 and CDR2: LGHNA, YNFKEQ. CDR3 region: CASSQEASGGWDYEQYF. As DNA, the CDR3 is TGTGCCAGCAGCCAAGAAGCCTCTGGGGGGTGGGATTACGAGCAGTACTTC.

The rearrangement uses TRBV3-1 (or the pseudogene TRBV3-2) and TRBJ2-1, with a tentative D call TRBD2 (7 bases). Per the germline V gene, CDR1 is LGHDT and CDR2 is YNNKEL (reference sequence). The CDR3 consists of 16 residues. V was pared by 9 bases and J by 0 bases, with 18 bases between. The CDR3 is CASSNGGGGSYNEQFF. The DNA of the CDR3 is TGTGCCAGTTCTAACGGGGGAGGGGGCTCCTACAATGAGCAGTTCTTC.

This clone was counted ten times or more. V is TRBV7-9 and J is TRBJ2-7; the D gene is possibly TRBD1 (6 bases). V lost 3 bases and J 2 bases, leaving 11 bases between the germline ends. Germline assignment: CDR1 SEHNR and CDR2 FQNEAQ (reference sequence). The CDR3 covers 14 residues. CDR3 DNA: TGTGCCAGCAGCTTTCCGGGACACCCCTACGAGCAGTACTTC. Translated, it gives CASSFPGHPYEQYF.

J is TRBJ2-5 and V is TRBV9; possible D gene TRBD2, 6 bases. The CDR3 runs 15 residues. V was trimmed by 0 bases and J by 1 base, leaving 10 bases between them. Germline loops: CDR1 SGDLS, CDR2 YYNGEE. Written as DNA, the CDR3 is TGTGCCAGCAGCGTAGAGGGTAGCGGCCAAGAGACCCAGTACTTC. Its protein product is CASSVEGSGQETQYF.

The CDR3 sequence is CASRTGLAGEETQYF. The CDR3 DNA is TGTGCCAGCAGGACTGGACTAGCGGGGGAAGAGACCCAGTACTTC. The V and J genes are TRBV6-5 and TRBJ2-5; 13 bases match TRBD2. The CDR3 runs 15 residues. The V gene's germline CDR1 is MNHEY and CDR2 SVGAGI. The J segment lost 3 bases and the V segment lost 6 bases, leaving 4 bases of the junction unmatched.

The gene calls are TRBV5-1 and TRBJ2-7; the match to TRBD1 covers 7 bases. With V trimmed by 1 base and J by 3 bases, 4 bases remained unmatched. CDR3 length equals 14 residues. Per germline, CDR1 SGHRS and CDR2 YFSETQ. The CDR3 spells CASSLTGQFYEQYF. In nucleotides, the CDR3 is TGCGCCAGCAGCTTGACGGGACAGTTCTACGAGCAGTACTTC. The variable domain in full, completed from reference TRBV5-1 and TRBJ2-7, reads KAGVTQTPRYLIKTRGQQVTLSCSPISGHRSVSWYQQTPGQGLQFLFEYFSETQRNKGNFPGRFSGRQFSNSRSEMNVSTLELGDSALYLCASSLTGQFYEQYFGPGTRLTVT.

The V call is TRBV19, the J call TRBJ2-1; D may be TRBD2 (5 bases). The CDR3 contains 13 residues. From germline, CDR1 is LNHDA and CDR2 SQIVND (reference sequence). Trimming stripped 8 bases from V and 8 bases from J, with 16 bases between. The CDR3 nucleotides are TGTGCCAGTTCTCCGACTATTGTGGATGAGCAGTTCTTC. Protein sequence: CASSPTIVDEQFF. Based on the CDR3 plus reference TRBV19 and TRBJ2-1, the full variable domain is DGGITQSPKYLFRKEGQNVTLSCEQNLNHDAMYWYRQDPGQGLRLIYYSQIVNDFQKGDIAEGYSVSREKKESFPLTVTSAQKNPTAFYLCASSPTIVDEQFFGPGTRLTVL.

The chain employs TRBV27 and TRBJ1-4; 10 bases are shared with TRBD1. CDR3 size: 14 residues. The ends lost 5 bases at V and 7 bases at J; junction bases unmatched: 4. The germline V gene has CDR1 MNHEY and CDR2 SMNVEV (reference sequence). CDR3 loop: CASSPGTGVEKLFF. The CDR3 bases are TGTGCCAGCAGTCCCGGGACAGGGGTTGAAAAACTGTTTTTT.

J is TRBJ2-7 and V is TRBV7-9; no firm D call. Deletions cut 5 bases from V and 4 bases from J, with 9 bases between. The CDR3 has 12 residues. The germline V gene has CDR1 SEHNR and CDR2 FQNEAQ (reference sequence). CDR3 sequence reads: CASSKGQYEQYF. The CDR3 coding sequence is TGTGCCAGCAGCAAAGGGCAATACGAGCAGTACTTC.

The chain joins TRBV10-3 to TRBJ2-1; tentatively, D is TRBD2 (5 bases). The V end lost 5 bases, the J end lost 7 bases, and 12 bases lay between the germline ends. CDR3 length equals 13 residues. Germline V lookup: CDR1 ENHRY, CDR2 SYGVKD. This chain's CDR3 is CAISWTDRNEQFF. The CDR3 DNA is TGTGCCATCAGTTGGACTGATCGGAATGAGCAGTTCTTC.

This clone has just a few counts. Other DNA variants within this sample encode the same CDR3. The V gene is TRBV7-9, the J gene TRBJ1-4, with 10 bases matching TRBD1. Looked up from germline, CDR1 is SEHNR and CDR2 is FQNEAQ (reference sequence). This CDR3 has 15 amino acids. The trim removed 1 base at V and 5 bases at J, leaving 1 base unmatched. The CDR3 bases are TGTGCCAGCAGCTTAGGGACAGGGGGGAATGAAAAACTGTTTTTT. The encoded protein is CASSLGTGGNEKLFF.

The chain employs TRBV7-9 and TRBJ2-7; D gene ambiguous. Germline assignment: CDR1 SEHNR and CDR2 FQNEAQ (reference sequence). CDR3 length equals 14 residues. Trimming pared 0 bases from V and 0 bases from J, leaving 6 bases between. CDR3 DNA: TGTGCCAGCAGCTTAGCCGGTTTCTCCTACGAGCAGTACTTC. Encoded protein: CASSLAGFSYEQYF.

J is TRBJ2-3 and V is TRBV6-1, with D possibly being TRBD1 (6 bases). Trimming removed 2 bases at V and 2 bases at J, with 11 bases between. CDR3 length: 15 residues. CDR1 MNHNS and CDR2 SASEGT come from the germline V gene. CDR3 loop: CASSELRDTTDTQYF. The CDR3 coding sequence is TGTGCCAGCAGTGAATTAAGGGACACCACAGATACGCAGTATTTT.

V gene TRBV5-6 combines with J gene TRBJ2-2; TRBD1 is a possible D gene (5 bases). This CDR3 is built from 14 residues. The ends were cut back, 3 bases at V and 5 bases at J, with 11 bases in the middle. Looked up from germline, CDR1 is SGHDT and CDR2 is YYEEEE. The CDR3 nucleotides read TGTGCCAGCAGCTCTAGGGGATCGACCGGGGAGCTGTTTTTT. Amino acid sequence: CASSSRGSTGELFF. The full variable domain, its missing parts supplied by reference TRBV5-6 and TRBJ2-2, is DAGVTQSPTHLIKTRGQQVTLRCSPKSGHDTVSWYQQALGQGPQFIFQYYEEEERQRGNFPDRFSGHQFPNYSSELNVNALLLGDSALYLCASSSRGSTGELFFGEGSRLTVL.

V and J are TRBV3-1 (or the pseudogene TRBV3-2) and TRBJ1-2, with D perhaps TRBD1 (5 bases). This CDR3 contains 14 residues. Trimming left V 1 base short and J 4 bases short, with 10 bases between. Germline CDR1 reads LGHDT; CDR2 reads YNNKEL (reference sequence). CDR3 bases: TGTGCCAGCAGCCAAGCGGACACCCTCTATGGCTACACCTTC. This translates into CASSQADTLYGYTF.

The chain joins TRBV3-1 (or the pseudogene TRBV3-2) to TRBJ2-2; maybe TRBD1 (6 bases). CDR3 length equals 14 residues. Germline CDR1 reads LGHDT; CDR2 reads YNNKEL (reference sequence). The V gene lost 4 bases and the J gene lost 6 bases, with 12 bases spanning the gap. The chain's CDR3 is CASSPVQGSGELFF. CDR3 DNA sequence: TGTGCCAGCAGCCCGGTGCAGGGGTCCGGGGAGCTGTTTTTT.

The V and J genes are TRBV2 and TRBJ1-4; 10 nucleotides match TRBD1. CDR1 and CDR2 (germline): SNHLY, FYNNEI. Unmatched junction bases numbered 8, after V lost 5 bases and J lost 8 bases. The CDR3 has 15 residues. The CDR3 region is CASSFDRDRGEKLFF. The CDR3 DNA reads as TGTGCCAGCAGTTTTGACCGGGACAGGGGAGAAAAACTGTTTTTT.

The rearrangement links TRBV3-1 (or the pseudogene TRBV3-2) to TRBJ1-1, with D possibly being TRBD1 (6 bases). Deletions cut 1 base from V and 11 bases from J, with 14 bases between. CDR1 is LGHDT, CDR2 YNNKEL, per germline (reference sequence). The CDR3 has 13 residues. The CDR3 DNA reads as TGTGCCAGCAGCCAAGGGGGGCAAGTCGAGGCTTTCTTT. It is translated as CASSQGGQVEAFF.

In this sample, this clone turned up a few times. The chain carries TRBV27 and TRBJ1-2, with unresolved D. CDR3 length equals 13 residues. From germline, CDR1 is MNHEY and CDR2 SMNVEV (reference sequence). Trimming took 8 bases from V and 8 from J, leaving 18 bases between them. The CDR3 DNA reads TGTGCCAGCCGCCTGACGGGGTTAGAAGGCTACACCTTC. Amino acid sequence: CASRLTGLEGYTF.

This clone was found a few times. The rearrangement uses TRBV5-8 and TRBJ1-2; D unresolved. The CDR3 loop spans 13 amino acids. From germline, CDR1 is SGHTS and CDR2 YDEGEE. V was clipped by 4 bases and J by 6 bases, with 13 bases between them. CDR3 nucleotide sequence: TGTGCCAGCAGCCCCGGGTGGATTGATGGCTACACCTTC. The encoded protein is CASSPGWIDGYTF. The full variable domain, rest sourced from reference TRBV5-8 and TRBJ1-2, is EAGVTQSPTHLIKTRGQQATLRCSPISGHTSVYWYQQALGLGLQFLLWYDEGEERNRGNFPPRFSGRQFPNYSSELNVNALELEDSALYLCASSPGWIDGYTFGSGTRLTVV.

The sample holds a few counts of this clone. CDR3 sequence reads: CASSNGQGNEQFF. The CDR3 DNA reads as TGTGCCAGCAGCAACGGACAGGGGAATGAGCAGTTCTTC. The chain links TRBV7-9 to TRBJ2-1; 9 bases agree with TRBD1. The CDR3 covers 13 residues. V lost 5 bases to trimming and J lost 7 bases; unmatched junction nucleotides: 3. Per germline, CDR1 SEHNR and CDR2 FQNEAQ (reference sequence).

This chain joins TRBV27 and TRBJ1-5, with D tentatively TRBD1 (5 bases). Germline V gene sequence: CDR1 MNHEY, CDR2 SMNVEV (reference sequence). This CDR3 region has 14 residues. V lost 3 bases and J 4 bases, leaving 10 bases between the germline ends. For the CDR3, the DNA is TGTGCCAGCAGTTTCCGACGGGGGAATCAGCCCCAGCATTTT. This encodes CASSFRRGNQPQHF.

This sequence joins TRBV4-1 and TRBJ1-3; a weak D match, TRBD1 (5 bases). The V end lost 1 base, the J end lost 1 base, and 17 bases lay between the germline ends. Germline V gives CDR1 MGHRA, CDR2 YSYEKL. This CDR3 has 18 amino acids. The CDR3 DNA reads as TGCGCCAGCAGCCAAGGAAAGGTGCGGGGACCTTCTGGAAACACCATATATTTT. Residues: CASSQGKVRGPSGNTIYF.

The chain links TRBV4-1 to TRBJ2-2; 10 nucleotides line up with TRBD1. CDR1 and CDR2 (germline): MGHRA, YSYEKL. The V and J ends lost 1 base and 6 bases, in that order; junction bases with no gene match: 11. The CDR3 extends over 18 amino acids. In nucleotides, the CDR3 is TGCGCCAGCAGCCAAGTATCGCTGGGACAGGGGATCGCCGGGGAGCTGTTTTTT. Translated, it gives CASSQVSLGQGIAGELFF.

This clone has only one observation. V usage is TRBV10-3 and J usage is TRBJ1-1; 7 bases match TRBD1. V trimming: 0 bases; J trimming: 6 bases; junction bases outside the gene matches: 4. This CDR3 has 14 residues. Per germline, CDR1 ENHRY and CDR2 SYGVKD. CDR3 residues: CAISESGGGPEAFF. The CDR3 bases are TGTGCCATCAGTGAGTCCGGAGGGGGCCCTGAAGCTTTCTTT.